In its sample, the clone carrying this T cell receptor (beta chain) was seen once. This specimen comes from a study of blood T cell repertoires in COVID-19. On the study more broadly: Samples taken during acute and convalescent COVID-19 were collected in the United States, Italy and Spain. Sample material is recorded as cDNA or gDNA derived from T cells, B-cell-depleted T cells, or PBMCs.

In germline, CDR1 is MGHRA, CDR2 YSYEKL. V was trimmed by 1 base and J by 1 base, leaving 8 bases between them. The CDR3 has 14 amino acids. Authors' processing steps: Nucleated cell number was recorded as an estimate derived from reference gene primer amplification. Using immunoSEQ multiplex PCR, the repertoire was profiled, and TCRdb retains in-frame clones only, with some absent. V and J calls plus clone size are reproduced from that table; the DNA served to infer D and trimming. The data hold 56,000 or so clones, with 65% to 90% observed a single time. Input material: peripheral blood. The receptor was derived from a human donor in a cohort sampled during active COVID-19. The V gene is TRBV4-1, the J gene TRBJ2-7; D uncertain. In DNA form, the CDR3 reads TGCGCCAGCAGCCAAGGTCCTAGGTCCTACGAGCAGTACTTC. Its translation is CASSQGPRSYEQYF.